Shown below are 11 T cell receptor beta chains from a single sample sequenced in a study of lung T cells in sarcoidosis with Löfgren's syndrome. TCRdb processed the reads anew with MiXCR; each CDR3 protein has one entry. This sample has roughly 63,000 distinct CDR3 sequences, with less than 25% found just once. Sequenced: CD4+ T cells from PBMCs. The source is a human donor with sarcoidosis (Löfgren's syndrome or another form), or a control subject (not recorded which).

The genes are TRBV7-2 and TRBJ1-4, with a weak D call TRBD1 (5 bases). CDR1 and CDR2 (germline): SGHTA, FQGNSA. V was clipped by 0 bases and J by 14 bases, with 22 bases between them. This CDR3 has 16 residues. The CDR3, as DNA: TGTGCCAGCAGCTTAGCCGGGACGGCAACTAATGAAAGGCTGTTTTTT. Translating it yields CASSLAGTATNERLFF.

Details on this clonotype: A clone one base away is much larger, so this may be a read error. V and J are TRBV20-1 and TRBJ2-6, with D perhaps TRBD1 (5 bases). Germline assignment: CDR1 DFQATT and CDR2 SNEGSKA (reference sequence). CDR3 length equals 15 residues. For the CDR3, the DNA is TGCAGTGCTAGAGATCGGCTCTCTGGGGCCAACGCCCTGACTTTC. It encodes CSARDRLSGANALTF.

Notes on this clonotype: Possible read error: a much larger clone is one base away. The chain recombines TRBV20-1 with TRBJ1-4; D unclear. The length of the CDR3 is 15 residues. From germline, CDR1 is DFQATT and CDR2 SNEGSKA (reference sequence). DNA for the CDR3: TGCAGTGCTAGAGATCGGCGGGAAATCGGTGAAAAACTGTCTTTT. Its protein is CSARDRREIGEKLSF.

The table lists this clonotype with a few counts. The chain uses TRBV3-1 and TRBJ2-7; 7 bases map to TRBD1. V gave up 6 bases and J gave up 3 bases; unmatched junction bases: 8. This CDR3 contains 14 residues. Germline values: CDR1 LGHDT, CDR2 YNNKEL (reference sequence). The CDR3 here is CASSLVDRSYEQYF. CDR3 coding DNA: TGTGCCAGCAGTCTCGTGGACAGGAGCTACGAGCAGTACTTC.

As to this clonotype: One end of the junction fails to match germline, which may point to a read error. The rearrangement links TRBV20-1 to TRBJ2-7; 7 positions agree with TRBD1. The germline gives CDR1 DFQATT, CDR2 SNEGSKA (reference sequence). The length of the CDR3 is 14 residues. CDR3 DNA sequence: TGCAGTGACCTCGGACAGGTCGGGTCCTACGAGCAGTACTTT. This translates into CSDLGQVGSYEQYF.

The chain links TRBV3-1 to TRBJ2-3; D uncertain. The V end was cut by 5 bases, the J end by 2 bases, with 5 bases between. Germline V gives CDR1 LGHDT, CDR2 YNNKEL (reference sequence). The CDR3 totals 12 residues. This chain's CDR3 is CASSAATDTQYF. CDR3 nucleotide sequence: TGTGCCAGCAGCGCCGCCACAGATACGCAGTATTTT.

This clonotype has more than one count but fewer than ten. CDR3 in DNA: TGTGCCAGCAGTTTAAAAGCGGGAAGGTACCAAGAGACCCAGTACTTC. Translating it yields CASSLKAGRYQETQYF. This chain joins TRBV12-3 or TRBV12-4 and TRBJ2-5; TRBD2 aligns across 7 bases. The CDR3 runs 16 residues. J gave up 0 bases and V 2 bases, and 6 bases lay outside the gene matches.

This clonotype was recorded a few times. The gene calls are TRBV29-1 and TRBJ2-7; D is perhaps TRBD2 (5 bases). This CDR3 contains 11 residues. Per the germline V gene, CDR1 is SQVTM and CDR2 is ANQGSEA. Trimming took 6 bases from V and 5 from J, leaving 11 bases between them. This chain's CDR3 is CSVGGLDEQYV. CDR3 in DNA: TGCAGCGTAGGAGGACTGGACGAGCAGTACGTC.

Worth noting for this clonotype: A read error is possible here, since a much larger clone lies one base away. The chain carries TRBV20-1 and TRBJ2-1; 8 positions agree with TRBD1. This CDR3 has 13 residues. Germline CDR1 reads DFQATT; CDR2 reads SNEGSKA (reference sequence). CDR3 residues: CRVGQGKSNEKFF. CDR3 DNA: TGCAGGGTAGGACAGGGTAAATCGAATGAGAAGTTCTTC.

To note about this clonotype: A much larger clone lies one base from this, so it may be a read error. The CDR3 does not close with the conserved phenylalanine or tryptophan, likely indicating a read error. The chain links TRBV6-5 to TRBJ1-2; D gene unclear. Trimming took 5 bases from V and 3 from J, leaving 13 bases between them. This CDR3 comprises 14 residues. The V gene's germline CDR1 is MNHEY and CDR2 SVGAGI. CDR3 coding DNA: TGTGCCAGCAGTCTCTTATTTAGGGACTATGGCTACACCCTC. Amino acids: CASSLLFRDYGYTL.

As regards this clonotype: At one boundary the junction diverges from the germline segment, which might be a read error. The chain couples TRBV4-1 to TRBJ2-1; maybe TRBD2 (6 bases). CDR1 and CDR2 (germline): MGHRA, YSYEKL. This CDR3 is 19 amino acids long. The CDR3 region has the DNA TGCGCCAGCAGCCAAGAGGATTGGGGGGTCCCAGGTGCCTACAATGAGCAGGTCTTC. Protein product: CASSQEDWGVPGAYNEQVF.